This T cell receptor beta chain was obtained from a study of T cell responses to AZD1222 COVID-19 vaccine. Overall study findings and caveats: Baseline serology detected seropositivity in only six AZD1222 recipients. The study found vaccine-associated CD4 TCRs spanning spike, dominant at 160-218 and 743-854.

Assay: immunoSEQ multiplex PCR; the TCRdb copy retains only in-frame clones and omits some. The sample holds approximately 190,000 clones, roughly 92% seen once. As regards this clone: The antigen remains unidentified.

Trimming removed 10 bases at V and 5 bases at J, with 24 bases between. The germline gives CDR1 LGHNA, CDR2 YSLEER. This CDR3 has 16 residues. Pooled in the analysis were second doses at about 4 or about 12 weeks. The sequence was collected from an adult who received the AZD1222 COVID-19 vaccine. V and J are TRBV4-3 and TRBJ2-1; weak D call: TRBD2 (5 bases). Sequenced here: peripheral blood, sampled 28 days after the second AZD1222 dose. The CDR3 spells CAIPGWQNYRNNEQFF. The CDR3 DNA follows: TGCGCCATTCCGGGGTGGCAGAATTATAGGAACAATGAGCAGTTCTTC.